Listed below are T cell receptor beta chains from one sample, sequenced in a study of somatic mutations in cytotoxic T cells in rheumatoid arthritis. Data came from immunoSEQ multiplex PCR; TCRdb stores just in-frame clones and leaves some out. The sample records 13,000 to 15,000 clones, 60% to 75% being singletons. The sample consisted of CD8+ T cells sorted from blood. Every receptor here comes from an adult with rheumatoid arthritis. The CDR3 runs from the conserved cysteine through the conserved F or W. Each record gives: J gene, D gene, V gene, clone size, CDR3 protein, CDR3 DNA. A D gene is named only where the DNA matches it firmly. Clone size is shown for a subset of rows, as once, few, many or a class of expanded clone.

j_call: TRBJ1-4; d_call: NA; v_call: TRBV28; clone_size: NA; cdr3_aa: CASSFFLGGDPLNEKLFF; cdr3_nt: TGTGCCAGCAGTTTTTTTCTAGGGGGGGACCCACTTAATGAAAAACTGTTTTTT
j_call: TRBJ2-2; d_call: NA; v_call: TRBV28; clone_size: NA; cdr3_aa: CASSPIRETGELFF; cdr3_nt: TGTGCCAGTTCCCCAATCCGGGAAACCGGGGAGCTGTTTTTT
j_call: TRBJ1-1; d_call: TRBD1; v_call: TRBV29-1; clone_size: NA; cdr3_aa: CSAPSGGQNTEAFF; cdr3_nt: TGCAGCGCACCCTCAGGGGGCCAGAACACTGAAGCTTTCTTT
j_call: TRBJ1-2; d_call: NA; v_call: TRBV5-6; clone_size: NA; cdr3_aa: CASSLDGARYYGYTF; cdr3_nt: TGTGCCAGCAGCTTGGACGGGGCCAGATATTATGGCTACACCTTC
j_call: TRBJ1-5; d_call: NA; v_call: TRBV11-3; clone_size: NA; cdr3_aa: CASSLVGRLVSYQPQHF; cdr3_nt: TGTGCCAGCAGCTTAGTAGGCAGACTAGTATCTTATCAGCCCCAGCATTTT
j_call: TRBJ1-2; d_call: NA; v_call: TRBV5-4; clone_size: NA; cdr3_aa: CASSLDNNYGYTF; cdr3_nt: TGTGCCAGCAGCCTCGACAACAACTATGGCTACACCTTC
j_call: TRBJ2-5; d_call: NA; v_call: TRBV28; clone_size: NA; cdr3_aa: CASSFGIQRGETQYF; cdr3_nt: TGTGCCAGCAGTTTCGGGATACAACGGGGGGAGACCCAGTACTTC
j_call: TRBJ1-6; d_call: TRBD1; v_call: TRBV6-1; clone_size: NA; cdr3_aa: CASREGQGINSPLHF; cdr3_nt: TGTGCCAGCAGAGAAGGACAGGGGATAAATTCACCCCTCCACTTT
j_call: TRBJ2-7; d_call: NA; v_call: TRBV28; clone_size: few; cdr3_aa: CASSPGETYEQYF; cdr3_nt: TGTGCCAGCAGTCCCGGGGAAACCTACGAGCAGTACTTC
j_call: TRBJ1-2; d_call: NA; v_call: TRBV28; clone_size: once; cdr3_aa: CASSWTAPNYGYTF; cdr3_nt: TGTGCCAGCAGCTGGACAGCCCCTAACTATGGCTACACCTTC
j_call: TRBJ2-1; d_call: TRBD1; v_call: TRBV11-3; clone_size: NA; cdr3_aa: CASSTGTGSNEQFF; cdr3_nt: TGTGCCAGCTCTACTGGGACAGGGTCGAATGAGCAGTTCTTC
j_call: TRBJ2-5; d_call: NA; v_call: TRBV4-2; clone_size: NA; cdr3_aa: CASSQDNTQETQYF; cdr3_nt: TGTGCCAGCAGCCAAGACAACACCCAAGAGACCCAGTACTTC
j_call: TRBJ2-7; d_call: NA; v_call: TRBV4-3; clone_size: NA; cdr3_aa: CASSQEAQLHYEQYF; cdr3_nt: TGCGCCAGCAGCCAAGAGGCACAGTTACACTACGAGCAGTACTTC
j_call: TRBJ2-1; d_call: NA; v_call: TRBV30; clone_size: NA; cdr3_aa: CAWSVGTPGSYNEQFF; cdr3_nt: TGTGCCTGGAGTGTTGGGACCCCTGGGTCCTACAATGAGCAGTTCTTC
j_call: TRBJ1-1; d_call: NA; v_call: TRBV19; clone_size: few; cdr3_aa: CASTIHLENRVNTEAFF; cdr3_nt: TGTGCCAGTACCATTCACCTAGAGAACAGGGTAAACACTGAAGCTTTCTTT
j_call: TRBJ1-3; d_call: NA; v_call: TRBV4-3; clone_size: NA; cdr3_aa: CASSQDPGVLGNTIYF; cdr3_nt: TGCGCCAGCAGCCAAGATCCCGGGGTGCTCGGAAACACCATATATTTT
j_call: TRBJ2-7; d_call: TRBD1; v_call: TRBV19; clone_size: few; cdr3_aa: CASSIRDSGYEQYF; cdr3_nt: TGTGCCAGTAGTATCCGGGACAGCGGCTACGAGCAGTACTTC
j_call: TRBJ1-1; d_call: NA; v_call: TRBV29-1; clone_size: NA; cdr3_aa: CSVDPPRFRTEAFF; cdr3_nt: TGCAGCGTTGATCCTCCTCGGTTCCGGACTGAAGCTTTCTTT
j_call: TRBJ2-7; d_call: TRBD2; v_call: TRBV13; clone_size: NA; cdr3_aa: CASSSTWTSGSYEQYF; cdr3_nt: TGTGCCAGCAGCTCGACGTGGACTAGCGGTTCCTACGAGCAGTACTTC
j_call: TRBJ2-3; d_call: NA; v_call: TRBV27; clone_size: few; cdr3_aa: CASSLSITSTDTQYF; cdr3_nt: TGTGCCAGCAGTTTATCGATTACTAGCACAGATACGCAGTATTTT
j_call: TRBJ2-1; d_call: TRBD2; v_call: TRBV5-4; clone_size: once; cdr3_aa: CASSISGGAWNEQFF; cdr3_nt: TGTGCCAGCAGCATCAGCGGGGGGGCCTGGAATGAGCAGTTCTTC
j_call: TRBJ1-2; d_call: TRBD1; v_call: TRBV11-2; clone_size: few; cdr3_aa: CASSPGTGGYGYTF; cdr3_nt: TGTGCCAGCAGCCCCGGGACAGGGGGCTATGGCTACACCTTC
j_call: TRBJ2-5; d_call: TRBD2; v_call: TRBV7-9; clone_size: NA; cdr3_aa: CASSLLVSGGETQYF; cdr3_nt: TGTGCCAGCAGCTTATTGGTTAGCGGGGGTGAGACCCAGTACTTC
j_call: TRBJ1-4; d_call: NA; v_call: TRBV7-9; clone_size: NA; cdr3_aa: CASSQTMDGIFNEKLFF; cdr3_nt: TGTGCCAGCAGCCAAACTATGGACGGAATCTTTAATGAAAAACTGTTTTTT
j_call: TRBJ1-6; d_call: NA; v_call: TRBV5-1; clone_size: NA; cdr3_aa: CASSLGGRLIDNSPLHF; cdr3_nt: TGCGCCAGCAGCTTGGGTGGCAGACTTATCGATAATTCACCCCTCCACTTT
j_call: TRBJ2-2; d_call: NA; v_call: TRBV15; clone_size: NA; cdr3_aa: CATSRGYGTDTGELFF; cdr3_nt: TGTGCCACCAGCAGAGGATATGGGACCGACACCGGGGAGCTGTTTTTT
j_call: TRBJ1-6; d_call: TRBD1; v_call: TRBV7-2; clone_size: NA; cdr3_aa: CASSSGDSHSPLHF; cdr3_nt: TGTGCCAGCAGCTCGGGGGACAGTCATTCACCCCTCCACTTT
j_call: TRBJ2-1; d_call: NA; v_call: TRBV6-5; clone_size: once; cdr3_aa: CASSYPGSNEQFF; cdr3_nt: TGTGCCAGCAGTTACCCGGGTAGCAATGAGCAGTTCTTC
j_call: TRBJ1-5; d_call: NA; v_call: TRBV15; clone_size: NA; cdr3_aa: CATSREAHQPQHF; cdr3_nt: TGTGCCACCAGCAGAGAGGCGCACCAGCCCCAGCATTTT
j_call: TRBJ2-7; d_call: NA; v_call: TRBV6-1; clone_size: few; cdr3_aa: CASSHRDEQYF; cdr3_nt: TGTGCCAGCAGTCACAGGGACGAGCAGTACTTC
j_call: TRBJ2-7; d_call: TRBD2; v_call: TRBV5-8; clone_size: NA; cdr3_aa: CASSLLANSYEQYF; cdr3_nt: TGTGCCAGCAGCTTACTAGCGAACTCCTACGAGCAGTACTTC
j_call: TRBJ2-3; d_call: NA; v_call: TRBV30; clone_size: NA; cdr3_aa: CAWSPANTQYF; cdr3_nt: TGTGCCTGGAGCCCGGCCAATACGCAGTATTTT
j_call: TRBJ1-1; d_call: NA; v_call: TRBV19; clone_size: NA; cdr3_aa: CASIISPGAPTEAFF; cdr3_nt: TGTGCCAGCATAATTAGCCCGGGGGCCCCAACTGAAGCTTTCTTT
j_call: TRBJ2-1; d_call: TRBD2; v_call: TRBV2; clone_size: NA; cdr3_aa: CASSENGGGYEQFF; cdr3_nt: TGTGCCAGCAGTGAAAACGGGGGGGGGTATGAGCAGTTCTTC
j_call: TRBJ2-1; d_call: NA; v_call: TRBV7-8; clone_size: NA; cdr3_aa: CASSLGTSYNEQFF; cdr3_nt: TGTGCCAGCAGCTTAGGTACATCCTACAATGAGCAGTTCTTC